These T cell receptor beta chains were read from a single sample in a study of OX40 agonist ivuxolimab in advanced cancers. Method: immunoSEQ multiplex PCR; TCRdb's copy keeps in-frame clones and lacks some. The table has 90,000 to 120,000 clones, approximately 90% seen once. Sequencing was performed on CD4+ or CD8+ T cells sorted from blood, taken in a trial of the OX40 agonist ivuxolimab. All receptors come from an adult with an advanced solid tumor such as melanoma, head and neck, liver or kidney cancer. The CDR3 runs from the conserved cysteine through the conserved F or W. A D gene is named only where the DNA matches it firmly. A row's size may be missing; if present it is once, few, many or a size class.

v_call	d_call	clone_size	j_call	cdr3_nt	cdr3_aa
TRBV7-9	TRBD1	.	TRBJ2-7	TGTGCCAGCAGACCACGACAGGGGGCGGAAGAGCAGTACTTC	CASRPRQGAEEQYF
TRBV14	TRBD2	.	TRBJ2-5	TGTGCCAGCAGCCAATTGGGACTACTCCAAGAGACCCAGTACTTC	CASSQLGLLQETQYF
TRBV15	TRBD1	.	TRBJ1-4	TGTGCCACCAGCAGAGAGGGACAGTTCAATGAAAAACTGTTTTTT	CATSREGQFNEKLFF
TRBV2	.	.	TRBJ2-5	TGTGCCAGCGCGGGGACTCAAGAGACCCAGTACTTC	CASAGTQETQYF
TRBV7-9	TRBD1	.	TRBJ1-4	TGTGCCAGCAGCCCCGGACAGGGTCATGAAAAACTGTTTTTT	CASSPGQGHEKLFF
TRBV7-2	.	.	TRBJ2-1	TGTGCCAGCAGCTTAGTGTGGGGAAGGTACAATGAGCAGTTCTTC	CASSLVWGRYNEQFF
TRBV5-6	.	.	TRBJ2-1	TGTGCCAGCAGCTGGGCTTCGGGTCGGTACAATGAGCAGTTCTTC	CASSWASGRYNEQFF
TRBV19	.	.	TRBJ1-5	TGTGCCAGTAGGCCTCAGGGTGGGAATCAGCCCCAGCATTTT	CASRPQGGNQPQHF
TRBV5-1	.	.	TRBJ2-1	TGCGCCTGCAGTACCGGATTGAGCTCCTACAATGAGCAGTTCTTC	CACSTGLSSYNEQFF
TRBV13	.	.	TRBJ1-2	TGTGCCAGCAGCTCGGGGCTGGGAAACTATGGCTACACCTTC	CASSSGLGNYGYTF
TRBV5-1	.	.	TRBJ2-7	TGCGCCAGCAGCTTGGTAGGCAAGGTAGGGGGCGAGCAGTACTTC	CASSLVGKVGGEQYF
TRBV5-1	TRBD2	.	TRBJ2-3	TGCGCCAGCAGTCGTAGCGGGACTAGCACAGATACGCAGTATTTT	CASSRSGTSTDTQYF
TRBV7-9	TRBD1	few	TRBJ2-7	TGTGCCAGCAGCCCAAGGACAGGGACCTACGAGCAGTACTTC	CASSPRTGTYEQYF
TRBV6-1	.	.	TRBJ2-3	TGTGCCAGCAGGAGGGGTAGTGGTACGCAGTATTTT	CASRRGSGTQYF
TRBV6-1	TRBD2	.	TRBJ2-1	TGTGCCAGCAGAGCGGGACTTCAATCCTACAATGAGCAGTTCTTC	CASRAGLQSYNEQFF
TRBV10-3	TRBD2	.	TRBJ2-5	TGTGCCATCGGGGGAACCGGGACTAGCAGCAATGTGGGGACCCAGTACTTC	CAIGGTGTSSNVGTQYF
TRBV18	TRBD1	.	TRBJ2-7	TGTGCCAGCTCCCGGGACAGGGACTACGAGCAGTACTTC	CASSRDRDYEQYF
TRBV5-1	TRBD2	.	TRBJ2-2	TGCGCCAGCAGCTGGGAGGGCCCGAACACCGGGGAGCTGTTTTTT	CASSWEGPNTGELFF
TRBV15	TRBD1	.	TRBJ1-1	TGTGCCACCAGCAGAGGCCGGGACAGGGGGCGCAGGGGCACTGAAGCTTTCTTT	CATSRGRDRGRRGTEAFF
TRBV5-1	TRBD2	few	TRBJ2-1	TGCGCCAGCAGCTTGGTTGCAGCGGGAGTACGGGGCTCCTACAATGAGCAGTTCTTC	CASSLVAAGVRGSYNEQFF
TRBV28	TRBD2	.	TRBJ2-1	TGTGCCAGCAGTTCTAGCGGGGAATACAATGAGCAGTTCTTC	CASSSSGEYNEQFF
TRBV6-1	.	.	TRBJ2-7	TGTGCCAGCACCCCGGCGGACTCCTCGAGCGAGCAGTACTTC	CASTPADSSSEQYF
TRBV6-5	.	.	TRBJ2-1	TGTGCCAGCAGTTACGGGCTAGCATCAGGGGAGCAGTTCTTC	CASSYGLASGEQFF
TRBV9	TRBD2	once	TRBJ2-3	TGTGCCAGCAGCGCTACCGGGACTAGCGCCACAGATACGCAGTATTTT	CASSATGTSATDTQYF
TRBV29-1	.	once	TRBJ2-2	TGCAGCGTGGACAGACGCAGCACCGGGGAGCTGTTTTTT	CSVDRRSTGELFF
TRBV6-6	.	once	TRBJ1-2	TGTGCCAGCAGTTACTCAACAGGGAAAGAGGGTGGCTACACCTTC	CASSYSTGKEGGYTF
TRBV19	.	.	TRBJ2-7	TGTGCCAGTAGTATCCCCCTTCAGGGTTTCGGCGAGCAGTACTTC	CASSIPLQGFGEQYF
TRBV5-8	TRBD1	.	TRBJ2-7	TGTGCCAGCAGCGGGACAGGGTACTACGAGCAGTACTTC	CASSGTGYYEQYF
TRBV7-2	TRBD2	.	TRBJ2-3	TGTGCCAGCAGCTTACAGCGGGACTACACAGATACGCAGTATTTT	CASSLQRDYTDTQYF
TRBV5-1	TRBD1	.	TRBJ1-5	TGCGCCAGCAGCCAGCAGGGGGGCGGTGCGCCCCAGCATTTT	CASSQQGGGAPQHF
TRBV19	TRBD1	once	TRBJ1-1	TGTGCCAGTAGTACACCGGGACAGGGGGCGGCAGGGGCTGAAGCTTTCTTT	CASSTPGQGAAGAEAFF
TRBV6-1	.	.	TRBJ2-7	TGTGCCAGCAGTGAAGCGGGGGTATTATACGAGCAGTACTTC	CASSEAGVLYEQYF
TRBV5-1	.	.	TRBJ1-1	TGCGCCAGCAGCTCGGTTAAAGACGGGAACACTGAAGCTTTCTTT	CASSSVKDGNTEAFF
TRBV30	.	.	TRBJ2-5	TGTGCCTGGAGCGGGGGACTGCAAGAGACCCAGTACTTC	CAWSGGLQETQYF
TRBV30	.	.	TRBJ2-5	TGTGCCTGGACCCGGCAGACTAAAGAGACCCAGTACTTC	CAWTRQTKETQYF
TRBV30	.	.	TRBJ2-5	TGTGCCTGGGGTCCCACTTGGACCCAGTACTTC	CAWGPTWTQYF
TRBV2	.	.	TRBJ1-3	TGTGCCAGCAGTACCGGTTTTGGCGGGACAACTGGAAACACCATATATTTT	CASSTGFGGTTGNTIYF
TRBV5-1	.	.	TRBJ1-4	TGCGCCAGCAGCTTAGGCAGTAATGAAAAACTGTTTTTT	CASSLGSNEKLFF
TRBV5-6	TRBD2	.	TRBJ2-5	TGTGCCAGCAGCTTAGATAGCGGGAGATTCCAAGAGACCCAGTACTTC	CASSLDSGRFQETQYF
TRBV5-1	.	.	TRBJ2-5	TGCGCCAGCAGCCCCTTGAAGCGGGAGACCCAGTACTTC	CASSPLKRETQYF
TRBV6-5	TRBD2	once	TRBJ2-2	TGTGCCAGCAGGACGGGGGGTACCCCCACCGGGGAGCTGTTTTTT	CASRTGGTPTGELFF
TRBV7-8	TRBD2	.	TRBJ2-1	TGTGCCAGCAGGCTAGCGGGGGCGAATGAGCAGTTCTTC	CASRLAGANEQFF
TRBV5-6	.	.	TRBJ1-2	TGTGCCAGCAGGCCGTCCGGGAGCCCGATGAACTATGGCTACACCTTC	CASRPSGSPMNYGYTF
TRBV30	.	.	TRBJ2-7	TGTGCCCAAAGGACCAGAGGGGTATACGAGCAGTACTTC	CAQRTRGVYEQYF
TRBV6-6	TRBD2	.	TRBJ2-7	TGTGCCAGCAGTCGACTAGCGGGTAGCTACGAGCAGTACTTC	CASSRLAGSYEQYF
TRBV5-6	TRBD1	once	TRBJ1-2	TGTGCCAGCAGACCAAGGGACAGATACTATGGCTACACCTTC	CASRPRDRYYGYTF
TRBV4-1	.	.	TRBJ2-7	TGCGCCAGCAGCCAAGGGAGCGGACAGCTTTACGAGCAGTACTTC	CASSQGSGQLYEQYF
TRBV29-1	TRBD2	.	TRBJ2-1	TGCAGCGTTGGTCGGACTAGCGGGATGGTTAGGAATGAGCAGTTCTTC	CSVGRTSGMVRNEQFF
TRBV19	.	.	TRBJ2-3	TGTGCCAGTAGTAATAAACTCGGAACAGATACGCAGTATTTT	CASSNKLGTDTQYF
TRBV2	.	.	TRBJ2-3	TGTGCCAGCATGGGTGGGAGGCGGCGTCTGGATACGCAGTATTTT	CASMGGRRRLDTQYF
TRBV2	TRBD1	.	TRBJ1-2	TGTGCCAGCAGTCTAACCGGAGGGGGCGATGGCTACACCTTC	CASSLTGGGDGYTF
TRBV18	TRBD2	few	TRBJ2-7	TGTGCCAGCTCACCAATTCCGGGCGGGAGCTACGAGCAGTACTTC	CASSPIPGGSYEQYF
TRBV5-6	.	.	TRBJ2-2	TGTGCCAGCAGACCTACTAGAGCGAACACCGGGGAGCTGTTTTTT	CASRPTRANTGELFF
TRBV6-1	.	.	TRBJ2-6	TGTGCCAGCAGTGTCGCGTCTGGGGCCAACGTCCTGACTTTC	CASSVASGANVLTF
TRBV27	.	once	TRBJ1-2	TGTGCCAGCAGTTTCGGGGGTCGGGGGAACTATGGCTACACCTTC	CASSFGGRGNYGYTF
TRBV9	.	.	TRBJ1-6	TGTGCCAGCAGCGTCGAGACGGGCCCAGGGTTTTGGGGTAATTCACCCCTCCACTTT	CASSVETGPGFWGNSPLHF
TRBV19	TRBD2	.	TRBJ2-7	TGTGCCAGTAGTATGGGGGGACTAGCGGGAGGGCCCGCTTACGAGCAGTACTTC	CASSMGGLAGGPAYEQYF
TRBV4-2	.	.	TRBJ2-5	TGTGCCAGCAGCCAAGTACAGGGATCCGCAGAGACCCAGTACTTC	CASSQVQGSAETQYF
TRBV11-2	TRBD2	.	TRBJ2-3	TGTGCCAGCAGCGCCAGCGGGGGCACAGATACGCAGTATTTT	CASSASGGTDTQYF
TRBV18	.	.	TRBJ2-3	TGTGCCAGCTCACCGACAATTTACGATACGCAGTATTTT	CASSPTIYDTQYF